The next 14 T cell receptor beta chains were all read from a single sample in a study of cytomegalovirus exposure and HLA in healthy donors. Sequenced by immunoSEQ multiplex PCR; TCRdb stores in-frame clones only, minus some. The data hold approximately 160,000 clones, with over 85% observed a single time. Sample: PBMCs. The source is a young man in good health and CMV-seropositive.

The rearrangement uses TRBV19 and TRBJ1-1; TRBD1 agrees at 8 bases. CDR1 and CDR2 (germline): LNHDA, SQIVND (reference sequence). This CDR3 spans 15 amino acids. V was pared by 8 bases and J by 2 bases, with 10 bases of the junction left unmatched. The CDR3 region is CASRSKGQGNTEAFF. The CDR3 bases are TGTGCCAGTCGGTCGAAAGGACAGGGTAACACTGAAGCTTTCTTT.

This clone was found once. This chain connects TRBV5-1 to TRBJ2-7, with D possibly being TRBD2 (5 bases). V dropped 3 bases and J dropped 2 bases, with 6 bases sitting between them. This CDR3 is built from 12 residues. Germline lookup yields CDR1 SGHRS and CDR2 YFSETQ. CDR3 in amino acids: CASSSGTYEQYF. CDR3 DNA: TGCGCCAGCAGCTCCGGGACCTACGAGCAGTACTTC.

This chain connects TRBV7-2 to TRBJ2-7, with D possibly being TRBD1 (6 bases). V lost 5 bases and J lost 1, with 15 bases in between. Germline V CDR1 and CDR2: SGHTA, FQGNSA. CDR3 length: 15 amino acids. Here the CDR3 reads CASSGGIERSYEQYF. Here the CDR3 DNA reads TGTGCCAGCAGCGGGGGCATCGAGAGGTCCTACGAGCAGTACTTC.

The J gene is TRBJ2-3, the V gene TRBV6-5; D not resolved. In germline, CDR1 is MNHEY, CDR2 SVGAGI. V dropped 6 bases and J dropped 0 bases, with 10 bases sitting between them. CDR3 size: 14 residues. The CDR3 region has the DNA TGTGCCAGCAGCCCCTATCGCAGCACAGATACGCAGTATTTT. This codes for CASSPYRSTDTQYF.

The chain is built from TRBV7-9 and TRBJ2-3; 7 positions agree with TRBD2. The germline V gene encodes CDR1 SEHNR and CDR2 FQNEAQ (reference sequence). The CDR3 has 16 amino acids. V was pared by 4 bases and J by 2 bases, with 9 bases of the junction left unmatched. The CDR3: CASSSTKTSITDTQYF. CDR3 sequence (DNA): TGTGCCAGCAGCTCCACTAAGACTAGCATCACAGATACGCAGTATTTT.

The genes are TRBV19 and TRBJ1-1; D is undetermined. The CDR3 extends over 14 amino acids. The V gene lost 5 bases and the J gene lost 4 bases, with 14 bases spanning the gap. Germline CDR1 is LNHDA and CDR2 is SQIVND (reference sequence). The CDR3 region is CASSPVTLSTEAFF. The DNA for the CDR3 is TGTGCCAGTAGTCCCGTTACTCTGAGCACTGAAGCTTTCTTT.

The CDR3 spells CASSWGLTSSYNEQFF. CDR3 DNA: TGTGCCAGCAGTTGGGGACTGACGAGCTCCTACAATGAGCAGTTCTTC. V gene TRBV28 combines with J gene TRBJ2-1, with D perhaps matching TRBD2 (6 bases). Germline V lookup: CDR1 MDHEN, CDR2 SYDVKM. Trimming removed 4 bases from V and 0 bases from J, with 13 bases in between. This CDR3 comprises 16 residues.

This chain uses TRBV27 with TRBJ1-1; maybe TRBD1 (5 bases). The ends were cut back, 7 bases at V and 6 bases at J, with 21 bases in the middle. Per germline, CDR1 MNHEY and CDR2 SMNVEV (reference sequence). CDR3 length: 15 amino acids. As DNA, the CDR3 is TGTGCCAGCACCACATACGGGGGGGAAAGTTCTGAAGCTTTCTTT. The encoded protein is CASTTYGGESSEAFF.

CDR3 DNA sequence: TGTGCCAGCAGTGAATCCCCGGGACTAGCGGAGCACAATGAGCAGTTCTTC. Protein product: CASSESPGLAEHNEQFF. The rearrangement links TRBV25-1 to TRBJ2-1; TRBD2 aligns across 11 bases. Germline values: CDR1 MGHDK, CDR2 SYGVNS. Losses at the gene ends were 1 base for V and 5 bases for J; bases not matched to a gene: 7. The CDR3 is 17 amino acids.

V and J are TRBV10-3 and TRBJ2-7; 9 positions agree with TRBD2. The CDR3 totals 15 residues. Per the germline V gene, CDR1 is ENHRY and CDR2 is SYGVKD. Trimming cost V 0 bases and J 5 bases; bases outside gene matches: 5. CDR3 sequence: CAISESAGGPNEQYF. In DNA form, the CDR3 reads TGTGCCATCAGTGAGTCGGCGGGAGGGCCCAACGAGCAGTACTTC.

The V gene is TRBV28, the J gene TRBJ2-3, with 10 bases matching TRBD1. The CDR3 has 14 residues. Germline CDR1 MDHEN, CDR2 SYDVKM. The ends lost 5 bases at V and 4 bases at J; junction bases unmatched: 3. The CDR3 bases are TGTGCCAGCAGTAGGGACAGGGGAGCAGATACGCAGTATTTT. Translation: CASSRDRGADTQYF.

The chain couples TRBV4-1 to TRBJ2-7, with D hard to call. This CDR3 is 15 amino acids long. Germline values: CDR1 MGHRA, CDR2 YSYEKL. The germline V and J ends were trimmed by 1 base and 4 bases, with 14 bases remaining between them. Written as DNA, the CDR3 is TGCGCCAGCAGCCAAGCCTACTCTAGTTGGTACGAGCAGTACTTC. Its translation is CASSQAYSSWYEQYF.

CDR3 amino acids: CAWSVKLAGGHPPDTQYF. DNA for the CDR3: TGTGCCTGGAGTGTAAAACTAGCGGGAGGCCATCCACCAGATACGCAGTATTTT. This chain links TRBV30 with TRBJ2-3; 12 bases line up with TRBD2. CDR3 size: 18 residues. Germline values: CDR1 GTSNPN, CDR2 SVGIG (reference sequence). Trimming at V came to 0 bases and at J to 4 bases, leaving 11 bases not matched to a gene.

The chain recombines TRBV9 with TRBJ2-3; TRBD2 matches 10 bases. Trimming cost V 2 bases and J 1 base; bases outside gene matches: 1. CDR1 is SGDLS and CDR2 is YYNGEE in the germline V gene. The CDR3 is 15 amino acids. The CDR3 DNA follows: TGTGCCAGCAGCGTTCTAGCGGGAGGCACAGATACGCAGTATTTT. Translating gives CASSVLAGGTDTQYF.